This T cell receptor (beta chain) appears in the sequencing data of a study of T-cell memory formation after mild COVID-19. Findings and limits, study-wide: Detection of some responders pre-infection suggested pre-existing cross-reactive memory T cells participated. Later expanders leaned toward CD4+, whereas clones contracting from day 15 to 85 were balanced CD4/CD8.

Constant-segment-primed 5'RACE gave TCR alpha and TCR beta cDNA libraries with sample barcodes and UMIs. TCRdb recomputed calls from the 5' RACE reads with MiXCR, one row per CDR3 protein. The sample includes under 50,000 distinct CDR3 sequences, 7.5% to 10% of them seen just once. This clonotype was counted at least ten times. As yet, its antigen is unknown. Per germline, CDR1 MGHRA and CDR2 YSYEKL. The CDR3 consists of 15 residues. V shed 4 bases, J shed 4 bases, and the junction held 7 bases outside the gene matches. The sequence was obtained from an adult woman who had mild COVID-19 (a few samples of this study predate the infection). Cell type and time point are not known. Input material: PBMCs or a T cell subset sorted from them (not recorded which). The V gene is TRBV4-1, the J gene TRBJ2-5; 9 bases fit TRBD2. The CDR3 nucleotides read TGCGCCAGCAGCCCCCCCCTGCGGGGGGGAGAGACCCAGTACTTC. Its protein is CASSPPLRGGETQYF.